This record covers a single TCR beta chain. Original methodology: Quantification of nucleated cells was approximated via reference gene primer amplification. TCRdb's copy holds only in-frame clones and misses some; the assay was immunoSEQ multiplex PCR. V and J calls and clone size follow that table, whereas D and trimming were derived from the DNA. The sample gives about 100,000 clones, 85% to 95% of which show up once; around 6% is in the top ten. These data originate in a study of blood T cell repertoires in COVID-19. V lost 5 bases and J 10 bases, leaving 14 bases between the germline ends. The CDR3 totals 12 residues. Germline values: CDR1 SGHTA, CDR2 FQGNSA.

Material for sequencing was peripheral blood. The chain has TRBV7-2 and TRBJ1-2; tentative D call: TRBD1 (6 bases). This sequence was found in a man aged 45 to 65 with active COVID-19. The CDR3, as DNA: TGTGCCAGCAGCCGAGACAGGTCACCCTACACCTTC. It codes for CASSRDRSPYTF.